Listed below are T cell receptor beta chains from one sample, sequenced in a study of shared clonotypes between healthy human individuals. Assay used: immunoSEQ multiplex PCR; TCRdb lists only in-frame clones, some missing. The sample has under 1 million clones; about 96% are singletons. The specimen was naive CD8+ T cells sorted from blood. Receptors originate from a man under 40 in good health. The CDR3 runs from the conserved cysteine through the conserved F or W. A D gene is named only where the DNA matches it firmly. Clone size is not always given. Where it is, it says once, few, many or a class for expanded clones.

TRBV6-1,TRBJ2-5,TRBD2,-,TGTGCCAGCAGTGAAGACCCTAGCGGACTACAAGAGACCCAGTACTTC,CASSEDPSGLQETQYF
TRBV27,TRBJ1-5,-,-,TGTGCCAGCGGAAGGAAGGGACCCGGGGAGCCCCAGCATTTT,CASGRKGPGEPQHF
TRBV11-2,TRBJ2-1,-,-,TGTGCCAGCAGCTTAAAAGGAGTCGTTGGAAATGAGCAGTTCTTC,CASSLKGVVGNEQFF
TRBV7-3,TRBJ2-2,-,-,TGTGCCAGCAGCTTACTTGCCGGGGAGCTGTTTTTT,CASSLLAGELFF
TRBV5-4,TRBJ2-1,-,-,TGTGCCAGCAGCTTGGACACGGGATCCAATGAGCAGTTCTTC,CASSLDTGSNEQFF
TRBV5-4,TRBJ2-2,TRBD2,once,TGTGCCAGCAGCTCCCGCATAGCGGGTTCGGGTGGGGAGCTGTTTTTT,CASSSRIAGSGGELFF
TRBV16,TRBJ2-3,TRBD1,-,TGTGCCAGCAGCCAATTTTCAGGTCAGGGGGCACCCACAGATACGCAGTATTTT,CASSQFSGQGAPTDTQYF
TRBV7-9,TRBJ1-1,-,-,TGTGCCAGCAGCTTAGACGGCAGGGGAGCTTTCTTT,CASSLDGRGAFF
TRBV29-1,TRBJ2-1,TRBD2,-,TGCAGCGTGGGACTAGCCGAATACTACAATGAGCAGTTCTTC,CSVGLAEYYNEQFF
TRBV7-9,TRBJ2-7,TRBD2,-,TGTGCCAGCAGCCCCCGACTAGCGACCTACTCCTACGAGCAGTACTTC,CASSPRLATYSYEQYF
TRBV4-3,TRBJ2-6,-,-,TGCGCCAGCAGCGGGCTGGAGACGTCACAAAGTCGGGCCAACGTCCTGACTTTC,CASSGLETSQSRANVLTF
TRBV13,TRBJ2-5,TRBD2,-,TGTGCCAGCAGCTCACTAGCGGGCCCGGGGGAGACCCAGTACTTC,CASSSLAGPGETQYF
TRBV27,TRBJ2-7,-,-,TGTGCCAGCAGTTTATCCACAGGGTCGTTCTACGAGCAGTACTTC,CASSLSTGSFYEQYF
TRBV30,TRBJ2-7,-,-,TGTGCCTGGAGTGACGCTCTAGCTCCCGAGCAGTACTTC,CAWSDALAPEQYF
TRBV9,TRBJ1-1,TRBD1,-,TGTGCCAGCAGTGCCGGGACAGGCAACACTGAAGCTTTCTTT,CASSAGTGNTEAFF
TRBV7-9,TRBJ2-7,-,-,TGTGCCAGCAATCTATTATCCTACGAGCAGTACTTC,CASNLLSYEQYF
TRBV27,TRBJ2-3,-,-,TGTGCCAGCAGTCCCGGGAGCCGGGGGGATACGCAGTATTTT,CASSPGSRGDTQYF
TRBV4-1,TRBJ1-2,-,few,TGCGCCAGCAGCCAAGTAACGACCGAAGGGAATAGTGGCTACACCTTC,CASSQVTTEGNSGYTF
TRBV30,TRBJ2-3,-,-,TGTGCCTGGAGTGTCGGAGGTACGCAGTATTTT,CAWSVGGTQYF
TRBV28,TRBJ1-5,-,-,TGTGCCAGCAGTTTTCGAGGGAGTGGCAATCAGCCCCAGCATTTT,CASSFRGSGNQPQHF
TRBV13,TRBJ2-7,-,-,TGTGCCAGCAGCTTCTCGGGTGTTGAGCAGTACTTC,CASSFSGVEQYF
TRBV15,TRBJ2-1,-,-,TGTGCCACCAGCAGAGAAAACAATGAGCAGTTCTTC,CATSRENNEQFF
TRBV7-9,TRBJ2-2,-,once,TGTGCCAGCAGCTTAGCGCTCGGGGAGGCGGAGCTGTTTTTT,CASSLALGEAELFF
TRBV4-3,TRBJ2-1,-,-,TGCGCCAGCAGCCAAGATTCACGCTCCTACAATGAGCAGTTCTTC,CASSQDSRSYNEQFF
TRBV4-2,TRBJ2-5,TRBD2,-,TGTGCCAGCAGCCAAGAACTAGCGGGAGGGCAAGAGACCCAGTACTTC,CASSQELAGGQETQYF
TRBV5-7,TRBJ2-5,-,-,TGTGCCAGCAGCTTGGTGCGCGGGGTTAAACAAGAGACCCAGTACTTC,CASSLVRGVKQETQYF
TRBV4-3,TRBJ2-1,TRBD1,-,TGCGCCAGCAGCCAAGAAATGGGGACAGGGGCCTACAATGAGCAGTTCTTC,CASSQEMGTGAYNEQFF
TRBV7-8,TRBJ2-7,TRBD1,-,TGTGCCAGCAGACCGGGACAGGGTTACGAGCAGTACTTC,CASRPGQGYEQYF
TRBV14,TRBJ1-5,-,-,TGTGCCAGCAGCGAGAGCAATCAGCCCCAGCATTTT,CASSESNQPQHF
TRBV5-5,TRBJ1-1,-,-,TGTGCCAGCAGCTTGGCGGCGGGGGTCTTTGAAGCTTTCTTT,CASSLAAGVFEAFF
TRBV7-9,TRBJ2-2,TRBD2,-,TGTGCCAGCAGCCCCCCTAGCGGGGACAACACCGGGGAGCTGTTTTTT,CASSPPSGDNTGELFF
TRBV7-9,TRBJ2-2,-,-,TGTGCCAGCAGCCCCCCGGGCGGCTTGAACACCGGGGAGCTGTTTTTT,CASSPPGGLNTGELFF
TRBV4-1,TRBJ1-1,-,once,TGCGCCAGCAGCCAAGGGACAGCGAACACTGAAGCTTTCTTT,CASSQGTANTEAFF
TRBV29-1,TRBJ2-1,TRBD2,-,TGCAGCGTCCCCCTAGCGGGAGAGACCTACAATGAGCAGTTCTTC,CSVPLAGETYNEQFF
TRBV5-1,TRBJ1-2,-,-,TGCGCCAGCAGCTTGGCGGACGGGGACTATGGCTACACCTTC,CASSLADGDYGYTF
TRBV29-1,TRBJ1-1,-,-,TGCAGCGTTATAAACAGGGTTTCGGTGAACACTGAAGCTTTCTTT,CSVINRVSVNTEAFF
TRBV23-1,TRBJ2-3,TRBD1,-,TGCGCCAGCAGGCACAGGGGTATGTTGGCAGATACGCAGTATTTT,CASRHRGMLADTQYF
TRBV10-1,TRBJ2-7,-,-,TGCGCCAGCAGTCGGGACGAACGCTACGAGCAGTACTTC,CASSRDERYEQYF
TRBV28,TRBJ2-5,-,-,TGTGCCAGCTATAATCCAGGGACCGCAGAGACCCAGTACTTC,CASYNPGTAETQYF
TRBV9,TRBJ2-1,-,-,TGTGCCAGCAGCGTAGGTTACAGTAACAATGAGCAGTTCTTC,CASSVGYSNNEQFF
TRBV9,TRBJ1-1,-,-,TGTGCCAGCAGCGAAGGGAACACTGAAGCTTTCTTT,CASSEGNTEAFF
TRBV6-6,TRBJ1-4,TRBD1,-,TGTGCCAGCACACAGGGGGCAACTAATGAAAAACTGTTTTTT,CASTQGATNEKLFF
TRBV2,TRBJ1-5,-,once,TGTGCCAGCAGGTTAGGCCTAGACAAGAGCAATCAGCCCCAGCATTTT,CASRLGLDKSNQPQHF
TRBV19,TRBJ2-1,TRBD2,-,TGTGCCAGTAGTCTAGCGGGAGACCGGCGGGCTGAGCAGTTCTTC,CASSLAGDRRAEQFF
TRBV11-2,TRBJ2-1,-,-,TGTGCCAGCAGCTTAACAGGAGACCACAATGAGCAGTTCTTC,CASSLTGDHNEQFF
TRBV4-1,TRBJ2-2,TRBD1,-,TGCGCCAGCAGCCAAAGGACAGGGGACACCGGGGAGCTGTTTTTT,CASSQRTGDTGELFF
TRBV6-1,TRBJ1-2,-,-,TGTGCCAGCAGTGAATGGTCCTCTTTCGATGGCTACACCTTC,CASSEWSSFDGYTF
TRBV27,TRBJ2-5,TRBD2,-,TGTGCCAGCAGTTCGTTGCTAGCGGGAGTCGTGGAGACCCAGTACTTC,CASSSLLAGVVETQYF